This TCR beta chain comes out of a study of OX40 agonist ivuxolimab in advanced cancers. Overall study: Prior checkpoint blockade (anti-PD-1, anti-PD-L1 or anti-CTLA-4) was permitted; approximately 40% had it.

Regarding the study as a whole: Clonal expansion from baseline to week 6 occurred in both CD4+ and CD8+ T cells.

Worth noting for this clone: Its specificity is unknown.

Libraries were prepared by immunoSEQ multiplex PCR; TCRdb keeps only in-frame clonotypes and omits some of them. The table has around 99,000 clones, approximately 89% seen once. After removal of 6 bases from V and 4 bases from J, the junction contained 8 bases not matched to a gene. Germline assignment: CDR1 MDHEN and CDR2 SYDVKM. The CDR3 extends over 15 amino acids. The chain links TRBV28 to TRBJ2-3; the match to TRBD2 covers 9 bases. Specimen: CD4+ or CD8+ T cells sorted from blood, collected in a trial of the OX40 agonist ivuxolimab. The clonotype originates from an adult with an advanced solid tumor such as melanoma, head and neck, liver or kidney cancer. The CDR3 protein is CASRSSGRGADTQYF. The CDR3 DNA reads as TGTGCCAGCAGGAGTAGCGGGAGAGGAGCAGATACGCAGTATTTT.